The source of this TCR beta chain is a study of blood T cell repertoires in COVID-19. The wider study: Sites across the United States, Italy and Spain contributed samples from acute and convalescent COVID-19.

Sequencing was performed with immunoSEQ multiplex PCR; in TCRdb, only in-frame clones are kept and a portion is missing. The sample includes over 200,000 clones, approximately 80% of them seen just once. The J segment lost 14 bases and the V segment lost 4 bases, leaving 8 bases of the junction unmatched. The CDR3 length is 13 residues. In germline, CDR1 is SGHTA, CDR2 FQGNSA. Symptom resolution, clearance, or two negative PCRs marked the recovered donors of Cohort 3. Input material: PBMCs or T cells enriched from blood (not recorded which). This TCR came from a man aged 40-49 years who had recovered from COVID-19. V gene TRBV7-2 combines with J gene TRBJ1-3, with TRBD1 identical over 10 bases. CDR3 nucleotide sequence: TGTGCCAGCAGCTCTTACAGGGGACAGGGGTTATATTTT. Protein: CASSSYRGQGLYF. The full variable domain, rest sourced from reference TRBV7-2 and TRBJ1-3, is GAGVSQSPSNKVTEKGKDVELRCDPISGHTALYWYRQSLGQGLEFLIYFQGNSAPDKSGLPSDRFSAERTGGSVSTLTIQRTQQEDSAVYLCASSSYRGQGLYFGEGSWLTVV.